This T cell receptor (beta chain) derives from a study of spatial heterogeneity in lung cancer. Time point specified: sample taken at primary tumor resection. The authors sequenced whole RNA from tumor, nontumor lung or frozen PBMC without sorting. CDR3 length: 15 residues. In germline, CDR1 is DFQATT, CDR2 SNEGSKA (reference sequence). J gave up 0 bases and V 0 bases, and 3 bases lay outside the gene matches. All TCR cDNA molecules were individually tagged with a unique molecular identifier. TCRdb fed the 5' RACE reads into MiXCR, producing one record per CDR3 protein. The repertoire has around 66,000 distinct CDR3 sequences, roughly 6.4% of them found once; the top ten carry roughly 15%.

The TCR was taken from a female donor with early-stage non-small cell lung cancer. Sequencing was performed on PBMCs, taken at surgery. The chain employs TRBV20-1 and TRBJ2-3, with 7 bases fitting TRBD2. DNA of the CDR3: TGCAGTGCTAGAGATGGTAGCGGGAGCACAGATACGCAGTATTTT. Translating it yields CSARDGSGSTDTQYF.